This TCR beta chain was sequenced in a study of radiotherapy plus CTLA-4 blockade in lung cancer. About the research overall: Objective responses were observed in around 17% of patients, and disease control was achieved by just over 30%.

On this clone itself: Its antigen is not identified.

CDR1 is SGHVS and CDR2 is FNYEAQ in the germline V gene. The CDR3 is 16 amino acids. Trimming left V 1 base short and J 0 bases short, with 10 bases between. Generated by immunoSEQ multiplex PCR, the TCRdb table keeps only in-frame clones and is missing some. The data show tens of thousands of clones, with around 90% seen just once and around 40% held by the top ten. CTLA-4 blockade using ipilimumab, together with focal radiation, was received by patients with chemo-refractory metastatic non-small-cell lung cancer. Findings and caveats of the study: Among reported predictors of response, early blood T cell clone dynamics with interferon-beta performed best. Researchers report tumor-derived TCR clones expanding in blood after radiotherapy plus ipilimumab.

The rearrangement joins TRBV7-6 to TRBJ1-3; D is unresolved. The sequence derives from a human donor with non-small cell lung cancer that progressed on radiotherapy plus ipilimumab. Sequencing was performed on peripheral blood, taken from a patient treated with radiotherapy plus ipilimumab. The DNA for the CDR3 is TGTGCCAGCAGCTTAGGGCATTTGAGCTCTGGAAACACCATATATTTT. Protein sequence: CASSLGHLSSGNTIYF. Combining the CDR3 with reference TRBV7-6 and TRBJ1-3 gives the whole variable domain GAGVSQSPRYKVTKRGQDVALRCDPISGHVSLYWYRQALGQGPEFLTYFNYEAQQDKSGLPNDRFSAERPEGSISTLTIQRTEQRDSAMYRCASSLGHLSSGNTIYFGEGSWLTVV.